The next 20 T cell receptor beta chains were all read from a single sample in a study of blood T cell repertoires in COVID-19. This table comes from immunoSEQ multiplex PCR, and its TCRdb copy is limited to in-frame clones, with some not included. The sample includes about 90,000 clones, 76% seen only once; the top ten take 7%. The sample consisted of peripheral blood. These receptors came from a man aged 65 to 85 with acute or convalescent COVID-19.

The gene calls are TRBV4-1 and TRBJ2-3, with 11 nucleotides matching TRBD1. CDR1 and CDR2 (germline): MGHRA, YSYEKL. The J segment lost 8 bases and the V segment lost 3 bases, leaving 7 bases of the junction unmatched. The length of the CDR3 is 15 residues. CDR3 region: CASSHPRTGGVTQYF. CDR3 DNA: TGCGCCAGCAGCCACCCTAGGACAGGGGGCGTTACGCAGTATTTT.

The rearrangement uses TRBV2 and TRBJ1-1; unclear D gene. The CDR3 sequence is 16 residues long. Germline CDR1 reads SNHLY; CDR2 reads FYNNEI. Trimming took off 2 bases at V and 5 bases at J, with 18 bases between the two ends. The chain's CDR3 is CASSEPPGSPGTEAFF. CDR3 DNA sequence: TGTGCCAGCAGTGAACCCCCCGGGTCACCGGGGACTGAAGCTTTCTTT.

This clone was detected a few times. The chain employs TRBV2 and TRBJ1-1; possibly TRBD1 for D (5 bases). Germline CDR1 reads SNHLY; CDR2 reads FYNNEI. The length of the CDR3 is 13 residues. Between the trimmed V and J ends, which lost 6 bases and 6 bases, there was a span of 14 bases. CDR3 in amino acids: CASSRQIRPEAFF. CDR3 in DNA: TGTGCCAGCAGCAGACAGATTCGTCCTGAAGCTTTCTTT.

This clone was detected a few times. The V and J genes are TRBV21-1 and TRBJ2-7; the DNA was not compared with TRBD1, the D call given in the table. TRBV21-1 counts as a pseudogene. CDR3 length: 14 residues. CDR3 DNA: TGTGCCAGCGATTGGGGACAGGGTTTCTACGAGCAGTACTTC. Translation gives CASDWGQGFYEQYF.

The gene calls are TRBV4-1 and TRBJ2-2; TRBD1 might be the D (6 bases). Deletions cut 1 base from V and 6 bases from J, with 9 bases between. The CDR3 is 14 amino acids. The V gene's germline CDR1 is MGHRA and CDR2 YSYEKL. This chain's CDR3 is CASSQGQGSGELFF. DNA for the CDR3: TGCGCCAGCAGCCAAGGGCAGGGGTCCGGGGAGCTGTTTTTT.

This clone was found once. The chain couples TRBV28 to TRBJ1-1; possibly TRBD1 for D (5 bases). Trimming pared 2 bases from V and 1 base from J, leaving 14 bases between. This CDR3 spans 16 amino acids. In germline, CDR1 is MDHEN, CDR2 SYDVKM. The CDR3 spells CASSLTGGWGNTEAFF. CDR3 DNA sequence: TGTGCCAGCAGTTTAACGGGGGGTTGGGGGAACACTGAAGCTTTCTTT.

The chain couples TRBV25-1 to TRBJ1-3; D may be TRBD1 (5 bases). CDR3 size: 18 residues. Germline V gene data show CDR1 as MGHDK and CDR2 as SYGVNS. The germline V and J ends were trimmed by 1 base and 1 base, with 17 bases remaining between them. The CDR3 nucleotides are TGTGCCAGCAGTGAATCTGGGAGGGGACGTCGGTCTGGAAACACCATATATTTT. Encoded protein: CASSESGRGRRSGNTIYF. The full variable domain, rest sourced from reference TRBV25-1 and TRBJ1-3, is EADIYQTPRYLVIGTGKKITLECSQTMGHDKMYWYQQDPGMELHLIHYSYGVNSTEKGDLSSESTVSRIRTEHFPLTLESARPSHTSQYLCASSESGRGRRSGNTIYFGEGSWLTVV.

The rearrangement uses TRBV19 and TRBJ2-7; 12 bases align to TRBD2. With 8 bases clipped from V and 6 bases from J, the junction kept 8 bases outside the gene matches. The CDR3 is 14 residues long. From germline, CDR1 is LNHDA and CDR2 SQIVND (reference sequence). The CDR3 is CASGLAGFLSEQYF. Written as DNA, the CDR3 is TGTGCCAGTGGACTAGCGGGATTTTTATCCGAGCAGTACTTC.

This clone has just a few counts. The V call is TRBV24-1, the J call TRBJ2-7, with D perhaps matching TRBD1 (6 bases). The V end was cut by 3 bases, the J end by 2 bases, with 13 bases between. The CDR3 has 15 amino acids. Germline-derived CDR1 and CDR2 are KGHDR and SFDVKD. The DNA of the CDR3 is TGTGCCACCAGTGATCAAAGGACAGTAACCTACGAGCAGTACTTC. Translating gives CATSDQRTVTYEQYF.

V gene TRBV2 combines with J gene TRBJ1-6; 8 positions match TRBD1. With V trimmed by 7 bases and J by 14 bases, 13 bases remained unmatched. The CDR3 contains 14 residues. The germline V gene has CDR1 SNHLY and CDR2 FYNNEI. CDR3 sequence reads: CASTDRELTGTLHF. For the CDR3, the DNA is TGTGCCAGCACGGACAGGGAATTAACTGGGACCCTCCACTTT.

V gene TRBV7-3 combines with J gene TRBJ1-6; 7 nucleotides align to TRBD1. The germline V gene encodes CDR1 SGHTA and CDR2 FQGTGA. J was trimmed by 1 base and V by 4 bases; bases with no gene match: 7. This CDR3 comprises 17 residues. The DNA of the CDR3 is TGTGCCAGCAGCTCATTCCCAGGGGGATCCTATAATTCACCCCTCCACTTT. Translating it yields CASSSFPGGSYNSPLHF. Based on the CDR3 plus reference TRBV7-3 and TRBJ1-6, the full variable domain is GAGVSQTPSNKVTEKGKYVELRCDPISGHTALYWYRQSLGQGPEFLIYFQGTGAADDSGLPNDRFFAVRPEGSVSTLKIQRTERGDSAVYLCASSSFPGGSYNSPLHFGNGTRLTVT.

V is TRBV30 and J is TRBJ2-6, with 7 nucleotides matching TRBD1. V gave up 4 bases and J gave up 2 bases; unmatched junction bases: 5. The CDR3 sequence is 15 residues long. Germline CDR1 reads GTSNPN; CDR2 reads SVGIG (reference sequence). The CDR3 sequence is CAWTTGVAGANVLTF. CDR3 bases: TGTGCCTGGACCACAGGGGTGGCTGGGGCCAACGTCCTGACTTTC.

The sample holds one count of this clone. The CDR3 bases are TGTGCCAGCAGTTCAGGGGGCAGCGGGGAGCTGTTTTTT. This translates into CASSSGGSGELFF. The chain recombines TRBV6-6 with TRBJ2-2, with 8 bases identical to TRBD1. The CDR3 sequence is 13 residues long. The V gene end was trimmed by 4 bases and the J gene end by 7 bases; junction bases not matched to a gene: 2. Germline V lookup: CDR1 MNHNY, CDR2 SVGAGI (reference sequence).

The chain employs TRBV3-1 (or the pseudogene TRBV3-2) and TRBJ1-2, with D unclear. V was shortened by 1 base and J by 8 bases, with 5 bases between the two germline ends. Per germline, CDR1 LGHDT and CDR2 YNNKEL (reference sequence). This CDR3 is built from 11 residues. The chain's CDR3 is CASSQAGGYTF. The CDR3 DNA sequence: TGTGCCAGCAGCCAAGCCGGGGGCTACACCTTC.

This clone was found once. CDR3 sequence: CASSSGQGPYGYTF. CDR3 DNA: TGTGCCAGCAGCTCGGGACAGGGGCCCTATGGCTACACCTTC. The genes are TRBV11-2 and TRBJ1-2, with 10 positions matching TRBD1. With V trimmed by 4 bases and J by 4 bases, 3 bases remained unmatched. Germline CDR1 SGHAT, CDR2 FQNNGV. The CDR3 loop spans 14 amino acids.

The rearrangement joins TRBV19 to TRBJ1-6; 7 bases map to TRBD1. The CDR3 has 14 residues. Germline CDR1 and CDR2: LNHDA and SQIVND (reference sequence). V shed 7 bases, J shed 9 bases, and the junction held 9 bases outside the gene matches. CDR3 sequence: CASTSRDSSSPLHF. CDR3 nucleotide sequence: TGTGCCAGTACCTCCCGGGACAGTTCTTCACCCCTCCACTTT.

The chain joins TRBV10-2 to TRBJ2-2; D is perhaps TRBD1 (7 bases). Germline CDR1 reads WSHSY; CDR2 reads SAAADI. The CDR3 has 13 amino acids. Trimming cost V 3 bases and J 6 bases, with 8 bases left between them. The CDR3 bases are TGCGCCAGCAGTGACAGGGGGGCCGGGGAGCTGTTTTTT. It codes for CASSDRGAGELFF.

The chain couples TRBV28 to TRBJ1-1, with 9 positions matching TRBD1. V lost 10 bases and J lost 6; bases outside the gene matches: 12. CDR1 is MDHEN and CDR2 is SYDVKM in the germline V gene. The CDR3 has 14 residues. The CDR3 nucleotides are TGTGCCACCAGCCCGGGACAGGGTTGGGCTGAAGCTTTCTTT. It is translated as CATSPGQGWAEAFF. The entire variable domain, with the rest obtained from reference TRBV28 and TRBJ1-1, is as follows: DVKVTQSSRYLVKRTGEKVFLECVQDMDHENMFWYRQDPGLGLRLIYFSYDVKMKEKGDIPEGYSVSREKKERFSLILESASTNQTSMYLCATSPGQGWAEAFFGQGTRLTVV.

This clone was observed a single time. The gene calls are TRBV7-2 and TRBJ1-3; a possible D gene is TRBD1 (5 bases). Deletions cut 5 bases from V and 4 bases from J, with 12 bases between. Germline values: CDR1 SGHTA, CDR2 FQGNSA. CDR3 length equals 14 residues. The CDR3 bases are TGTGCCAGCAGCCCCGGGGGTTCCGGAAACACCATATATTTT. This gives the protein CASSPGGSGNTIYF. Filled out from reference TRBV7-2 and TRBJ1-3, the complete variable domain reads GAGVSQSPSNKVTEKGKDVELRCDPISGHTALYWYRQSLGQGLEFLIYFQGNSAPDKSGLPSDRFSAERTGGSVSTLTIQRTQQEDSAVYLCASSPGGSGNTIYFGEGSWLTVV.

The chain has TRBV27 and TRBJ2-2; 10 bases match TRBD2. J was trimmed by 0 bases and V by 4 bases; bases with no gene match: 8. This CDR3 has 18 amino acids. Germline CDR1 and CDR2: MNHEY and SMNVEV (reference sequence). The CDR3 bases are TGTGCCAGCAGTTCATTCGACCTAGCGGGAGCGAACACCGGGGAGCTGTTTTTT. This gives the protein CASSSFDLAGANTGELFF.